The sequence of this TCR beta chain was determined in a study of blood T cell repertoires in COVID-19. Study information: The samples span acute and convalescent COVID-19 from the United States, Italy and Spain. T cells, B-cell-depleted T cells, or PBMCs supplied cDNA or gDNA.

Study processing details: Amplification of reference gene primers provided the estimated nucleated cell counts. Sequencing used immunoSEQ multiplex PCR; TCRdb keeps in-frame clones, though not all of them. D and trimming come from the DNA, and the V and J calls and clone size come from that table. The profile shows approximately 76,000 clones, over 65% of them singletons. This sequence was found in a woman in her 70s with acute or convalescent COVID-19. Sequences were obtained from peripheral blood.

CDR3 residues: CASSGPNEQFF. CDR3 nucleotide sequence: TGTGCCAGCAGCGGGCCGAATGAGCAGTTCTTC. The rearrangement uses TRBV13 and TRBJ2-1; D unclear. Deletions cut 5 bases from V and 7 bases from J, with 6 bases between. This CDR3 comprises 11 residues. Looked up from germline, CDR1 is PRHDT and CDR2 is FYEKMQ (reference sequence).